A selection of T cell receptor beta chains follows, all from one sample in a study of T cell changes during pregnancy in multiple sclerosis. The assay was immunoSEQ multiplex PCR, and TCRdb's table has in-frame clones only and misses some. Of fewer than 75,000 clones listed, 91% are singletons. Sample: peripheral blood, taken in the first trimester of pregnancy. These receptors were collected from a female donor with multiple sclerosis, enrolled in a pregnancy study. CDR3s include the opening cysteine and the closing phenylalanine or tryptophan. The order of the fields is clone size, J gene, V gene, D gene, CDR3 DNA, CDR3 protein. D genes are given only for firm matches. Rows give clone size only sometimes, using once, few, many, or a class for an expanded clone.

>.|TRBJ2-3|TRBV2|TRBD2
TGTGCCAGCAGTAACTTAGCGGGAGGTGTCACAGATACGCAGTATTTT
CASSNLAGGVTDTQYF
>.|TRBJ2-5|TRBV5-3|TRBD2
TGTGCCAGAGAGGGGCCTAGCGGGCTGTACCAAGAGACCCAGTACTTC
CAREGPSGLYQETQYF
>.|TRBJ2-4|TRBV30|.
TGTGCCTGGAGTGTAGAAAATAGCCGAAGAGCCAAAAACATTCAGTACTTC
CAWSVENSRRAKNIQYF
>.|TRBJ1-1|TRBV29-1|.
TGCAGCGTTGCGGGGTACACCGGTAACACTGAAGCTTTCTTT
CSVAGYTGNTEAFF
>.|TRBJ1-3|TRBV27|.
TGTGCCAGCAGTTTTTCGGGTCCTGGAAACACCATATATTTT
CASSFSGPGNTIYF
>.|TRBJ2-3|TRBV28|.
TGTGCCAGCAGTCCTAAAACTAGCACAGATACGCAGTATTTT
CASSPKTSTDTQYF
>.|TRBJ2-1|TRBV30|.
TGTGCCTGGATGCGGAGGGCCGTAAGTAATGAGCAGTTCTTC
CAWMRRAVSNEQFF
>many|TRBJ1-1|TRBV2|.
TGTGCCAGCAGTGAAATAACGCAGGAGAACACTGAAGCTTTCTTT
CASSEITQENTEAFF
>few|TRBJ2-7|TRBV9|TRBD2
TGTGCCAGCAGCGTAGGACTAGCGGGAAGCAACTACGAGCAGTACTTC
CASSVGLAGSNYEQYF
>.|TRBJ2-2|TRBV9|.
TGTGCCAGCAGCGTGACAGGCCCGAACACCGGGGAGCTGTTTTTT
CASSVTGPNTGELFF
>.|TRBJ2-1|TRBV28|TRBD2
TGTGCCAGCAGCGAAACAGCGGGAGGGATCCACAATGAGCAGTTCTTC
CASSETAGGIHNEQFF
>.|TRBJ2-1|TRBV6-1|.
TGTGCCAGCAGTGAGTCGTTAGTAGCGTCTCGCTGGAAGCAGTTCTTC
CASSESLVASRWKQFF
>.|TRBJ2-2|TRBV5-4|.
TGTGCCAGCAGCCCAAGGCAGGGGAGCACCGGGGAGCTGTTTTTT
CASSPRQGSTGELFF
>few|TRBJ2-3|TRBV6-1|.
TGTGCCAGCAGTGAAGAGGTGGCGGGCACAGATACGCAGTATTTT
CASSEEVAGTDTQYF
>.|TRBJ1-1|TRBV27|.
TGTGCCAGCAAACCTACCCTGACACTGAATAAAGCTTTCTTT
CASKPTLTLNKAFF
>.|TRBJ2-1|TRBV11-2|TRBD2
TGTGCCAGCAGCTTAGGCCCTAGCGGGAGTAATGAGCAGTTCTTC
CASSLGPSGSNEQFF
>.|TRBJ1-4|TRBV28|TRBD1
TGTGCCAGCAGGGGCCAGGGACAGCGGGATGAAAAACTGTTTTTT
CASRGQGQRDEKLFF
>few|TRBJ2-5|TRBV9|.
TGTGCCAGCAGCGCGACGGGAGATTGGGAGACCCAGTACTTC
CASSATGDWETQYF
>.|TRBJ1-2|TRBV6-5|.
TGTGCCAGCCTAAAAGGGGCCGGGGGAGGCTACACCTTC
CASLKGAGGGYTF
>.|TRBJ2-5|TRBV5-1|.
TGCGCCAGCAGCCAACAGGGTATAGGAGAGACCCAGTACTTC
CASSQQGIGETQYF
>.|TRBJ2-2|TRBV5-8|.
TGTGCCAGCAGCTTGGTGCAGGGGGGCACCGGGGAGCTGTTTTTT
CASSLVQGGTGELFF
>.|TRBJ2-7|TRBV7-9|TRBD1
TGTGCCAGCAGCTCCCCGGGACAGGGACGCGAGCAGTACTTC
CASSSPGQGREQYF
>once|TRBJ1-3|TRBV9|TRBD1
TGTGCCAGCAGCGTAGGGACAGGGGGTAATTCTGGAAACACCATATATTTT
CASSVGTGGNSGNTIYF
>.|TRBJ1-2|TRBV2|.
TGTGCCAGCAGTCCCTTCACGGATGGCTACACCTTC
CASSPFTDGYTF
>few|TRBJ1-5|TRBV5-1|TRBD1
TGCGCCAGCAGCCTTGGACAGGGTGGTCAGCCCCAGCATTTT
CASSLGQGGQPQHF
>.|TRBJ1-2|TRBV5-1|.
TGCGCCAGCAGCCCGGCAGGGGCAGGAGGCTACACCTTC
CASSPAGAGGYTF
>.|TRBJ2-7|TRBV28|TRBD2
TGTGCCAGCTTCCCGACTAGCGGGGGCTCCTACGAGCAGTACTTC
CASFPTSGGSYEQYF
>.|TRBJ1-6|TRBV10-3|.
TGTGCCATCAAAGGGGGAGGGGGGAATTCACCCCTCCACTTT
CAIKGGGGNSPLHF
>.|TRBJ1-4|TRBV28|.
TGTGCCAGCAGTTTATTATCCGGAGGACTGTTTTTT
CASSLLSGGLFF
>.|TRBJ1-6|TRBV27|.
TGTGCCAGCAGTCCCCGGGGGGGCGGCGGCTCACCCCTCCACTTT
CASSPRGGGGSPLHF
>.|TRBJ2-1|TRBV15|TRBD2
TGTGCCACCAGCAGGGGACTAGCGGGAGGAGGCGAGCAGTTCTTC
CATSRGLAGGGEQFF
>.|TRBJ2-7|TRBV11-2|.
TGTGCCAGCAGCTTAGAATTTGCGGGGATCAACTACGAGCAGTACTTC
CASSLEFAGINYEQYF
>.|TRBJ2-2|TRBV2|.
TGTGCCAGATACACCGCCGGGGAGCTGTTTTTT
CARYTAGELFF
>.|TRBJ1-1|TRBV5-1|TRBD1
TGCGCCAGCAGTCCGCTGACAGGGATGAACACTGAAGCTTTCTTT
CASSPLTGMNTEAFF
>few|TRBJ2-7|TRBV2|.
TGTGCCAGCCTGGGGGGTTACGAGCAGTACTTC
CASLGGYEQYF
>.|TRBJ2-3|TRBV4-1|TRBD2
TGCGCCAGCAGCCAAGCACAACTAGCGGGAGATACGCAGTATTTT
CASSQAQLAGDTQYF
>.|TRBJ1-5|TRBV19|.
TGTGCCAGTAGTATAACCGGGAGGAGCAATCAGCCCCAGCATTTT
CASSITGRSNQPQHF
>.|TRBJ2-1|TRBV5-6|.
TGTGCCAGCAGCTTGAATTATGGAGGGCCTTCCTACAATGAGCAGTTCTTC
CASSLNYGGPSYNEQFF
>once|TRBJ2-5|TRBV5-1|TRBD1
TGCGCCAGCAGCCCGGGACAGTTAGAGACCCAGTACTTC
CASSPGQLETQYF
>.|TRBJ2-5|TRBV7-2|.
TGTGCCAGCAGCTTAAAAACGATGCGGAGCCAGGGGACCCAGTACTTC
CASSLKTMRSQGTQYF
>.|TRBJ1-2|TRBV6-1|.
TGTGCCAGCAGTACCGACAGGAACTATGGCTACACCTTC
CASSTDRNYGYTF
>.|TRBJ1-5|TRBV19|TRBD1
TGTGCCACTGGGGGCCCAACAGGGGTTAGCAATCAGCCCCAGCATTTT
CATGGPTGVSNQPQHF
>.|TRBJ2-3|TRBV10-2|TRBD2
TGCGCCAGCACCCGCGAACTAGCGGGAGAGGGGACAGATACGCAGTATTTT
CASTRELAGEGTDTQYF
>.|TRBJ2-2|TRBV19|TRBD1
TGTGCCAGTCGTGTGGCCGGGACAGCGAACACCGGGGAGCTGTTTTTT
CASRVAGTANTGELFF
>.|TRBJ1-1|TRBV10-3|.
TGTGCCATCAGCGACGGGGGGCAGGGGATCACTGAAGCTTTCTTT
CAISDGGQGITEAFF
>.|TRBJ1-6|TRBV11-2|TRBD1
TGTGCCAGCAGCAGAGGGACAGCTGATAATTCACCCCTCCACTTT
CASSRGTADNSPLHF